This entry features one T cell receptor beta chain sequence. Its antigen is still unknown. Losses at the gene ends were 1 base for V and 0 bases for J; bases not matched to a gene: 15. The CDR3 is made up of 22 amino acids. Germline-derived CDR1 and CDR2 are SGHVS and FQNEAQ. Sorted CD4+ subsets: naive, central memory, regulatory, stem cell-like memory (CD45RO/CCR7/CD25/CD127/CD95/CD27 panel). Each of the sorted populations had a purity greater than 98%. This sample was taken from a study of beta chain features in type 1 diabetes. Across the study: Age, gender and cell yields were alike across patients and healthy donors. Summed over all samples, the examined sorted cells came to roughly 110,000,000.

Reverse transcription of all isolated RNA meant that expressed TCRB transcripts were sequenced. Sequencing used immunoSEQ multiplex PCR; TCRdb keeps in-frame clones, though not all of them. The sample includes about 25,000 clones, around 65% seen only once; the top ten take around 1.1%. General study results and limits: Type 1 diabetes patients showed a moderate but significant shortening of TCRB CDR3s in all four CD4+ subsets.

V gene TRBV7-8 combines with J gene TRBJ2-6; 10 bases agree with TRBD1. The TCR comes from a woman aged 40 to 55 with type 1 diabetes. The specimen was stem cell memory CD4+ T cells from blood. DNA for the CDR3: TGTGCCAGCAGCTTAGGTGGGACAGGGGCCCTACTCGGATCCTCTGGGGCCAACGTCCTGACTTTC. It specifies CASSLGGTGALLGSSGANVLTF.